Shown below are 4 T cell receptor beta chains from a single sample sequenced in a study of vaccination and CD4 T cells after COVID-19. The treatment denotes: roughly 10-day PBMC culture with coronavirus spike peptide pools or control peptides (ViraFEST assay). Samples of CD4+ T cells were obtained from the unexposed donor before the COVID-19 pandemic (2011-2018). Cultured CD4+ T cells had their DNA profiled by the Oncomine TCR Beta short-read assay. MiXCR, run by TCRdb on the PCR reads, gives a single entry per CDR3 protein. The sample yields 650 to 850 distinct CDR3 sequences, more than 10% seen once. No cognate antigen is known for these TCRs. Source material: CD4+ T cells from blood, cultured in vitro. Receptors were obtained from a human donor in good health.

By share, this clonotype counts as medium-sized. This chain uses TRBV20-1 with TRBJ1-3; no clear D. Germline V gives CDR1 DFQATT, CDR2 SNEGSKA (reference sequence). V was pared by 5 bases and J by 0 bases, with 11 bases between. This CDR3 has 14 amino acids. The CDR3 nucleotides are TGCAGTGCTGGAAGATCCCGCTCTGGAAACACCATATATTTT. Translated: CSAGRSRSGNTIYF.

A few counts support this clonotype. The rearrangement links TRBV5-1 to TRBJ1-6; TRBD1 matches at 7 bases. Losses at the gene ends were 0 bases for V and 5 bases for J; bases not matched to a gene: 5. Germline CDR1 and CDR2: SGHRS and YFSETQ. The CDR3 covers 16 residues. CDR3 nucleotides: TGCGCCAGCAGCTTGGATGGACAGGAGAATAATTCACCCCTCCACTTT. Protein: CASSLDGQENNSPLHF.

The chain recombines TRBV9 with TRBJ2-3, with 7 bases matching TRBD1. V was clipped by 5 bases and J by 0 bases; unmatched bases: 3. CDR3 length: 14 residues. Germline CDR1 and CDR2: SGDLS and YYNGEE. The CDR3 nucleotides read TGTGCCAGCAGAAGGGACAGTAGCACAGATACGCAGTATTTT. Translating it yields CASRRDSSTDTQYF.

V usage is TRBV6-2 or TRBV6-3 and J usage is TRBJ1-4, with a tentative D call TRBD1 (5 bases). There are 16 residues in the CDR3. Germline V gives CDR1 MNHEY, CDR2 SVGEGT. V shed 6 bases and J shed 7 bases, with 21 bases lying between them. CDR3 coding DNA: TGTGCCAGCAGCCCCGGGCCTCGGGGCCCTAGTGAAAAACTGTTTTTT. Translating gives CASSPGPRGPSEKLFF.